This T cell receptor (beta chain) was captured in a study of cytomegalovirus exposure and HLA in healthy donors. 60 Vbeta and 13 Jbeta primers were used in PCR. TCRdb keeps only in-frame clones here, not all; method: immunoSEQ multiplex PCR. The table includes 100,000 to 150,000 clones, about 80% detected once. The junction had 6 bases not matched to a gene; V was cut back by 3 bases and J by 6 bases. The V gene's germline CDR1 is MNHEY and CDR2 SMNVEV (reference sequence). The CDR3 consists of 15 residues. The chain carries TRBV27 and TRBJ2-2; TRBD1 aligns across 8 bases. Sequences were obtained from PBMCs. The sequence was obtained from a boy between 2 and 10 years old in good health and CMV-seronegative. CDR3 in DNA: TGTGCCAGCAGTTTGTTACAGGGGGGAGCCGGGGAGCTGTTTTTT. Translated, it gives CASSLLQGGAGELFF.